The rows below give T cell receptor beta chains drawn from one sample of a study of blood T cell repertoires in COVID-19. Repertoires were generated with immunoSEQ multiplex PCR, while TCRdb's copy carries only in-frame clones and drops some. The data hold roughly 130,000 clones, with roughly 90% observed a single time. Sequencing was carried out using peripheral blood. Every receptor here comes from a man aged 55-75 years with COVID-19, enrolled during active disease. Both conserved end residues are part of each CDR3. A D gene is named only where the DNA matches it firmly. Size tells how often a clone was seen (once, few, many) or the class of an expanded clone, and some rows leave it out.

size	V	J	D	DNA	CDR3
.	TRBV10-3	TRBJ1-2	.	TGTGCCATCAGAAACTCCGACCAGGGGGGCTACACCTTC	CAIRNSDQGGYTF
.	TRBV11-2	TRBJ2-1	.	TGTGCCAGCAGCTTAGTGGTCAGCAATGAGCAGTTCTTC	CASSLVVSNEQFF
once	TRBV4-1	TRBJ1-2	.	TGCGCCAGCAGCCAAGATTTGCGGGGGTTCTATGGCTACACCTTC	CASSQDLRGFYGYTF
.	TRBV11-2	TRBJ2-3	TRBD2	TGTGCCAGCAGCTCTGATGCGGGAGGCAGCACAGATACGCAGTATTTT	CASSSDAGGSTDTQYF
.	TRBV11-1	TRBJ2-1	.	TGTGCCAGCAGCTTAGCCCCCCGCAGGGATGAGCAGTTCTTC	CASSLAPRRDEQFF
.	TRBV30	TRBJ1-5	.	TGTGCCTGGAGTATGGGGCCCGATCAGCCCCAGCATTTT	CAWSMGPDQPQHF
.	TRBV4-1	TRBJ1-2	TRBD1	TGCGCCAGCAGCCAAAAGGACAGGGGGGAGAACTATGGCTACACCTTC	CASSQKDRGENYGYTF
once	TRBV5-6	TRBJ2-2	.	TGTGCCAGCAGCCCGACAGAGAACACCGGGGAGCTGTTTTTT	CASSPTENTGELFF
.	TRBV6-5	TRBJ1-2	.	TGTGCCAGCAGTTACTACACAAACTATGGCTACACCTTC	CASSYYTNYGYTF
.	TRBV28	TRBJ1-2	.	TGTGCCAGCAGTTACCCGCCGGAGGGCCTCAGGTATGGCTACACCTTC	CASSYPPEGLRYGYTF
once	TRBV7-2	TRBJ2-5	.	TGTGCCAGCAGTTCGGGGGAGAGGGCGGGGACCCAGTACTTC	CASSSGERAGTQYF
.	TRBV6-2/TRBV6-3	TRBJ2-7	.	TGTGCCAGCAGTTACAGTATAGGGAGCTACGAGCAGTACTTC	CASSYSIGSYEQYF
.	TRBV19	TRBJ1-5	TRBD1	TGTGCCAGTACCACCCCGACAGGGGGGCCATTGGCCCAGCATTTT	CASTTPTGGPLAQHF
.	TRBV3-1/TRBV3-2	TRBJ1-3	.	TGTGCCAGCACCGGTTACTCTTTCTCTGGAAACACCATATATTTT	CASTGYSFSGNTIYF
.	TRBV9	TRBJ1-6	.	TGTGCCAGCAGCGGTTCGACAGATAATAATTCACCCCTCCACTTT	CASSGSTDNNSPLHF
.	TRBV3-1/TRBV3-2	TRBJ2-7	TRBD1	TGTGCCAGCAGCCAGTCCGGGACAGGGGGCCTGAGGGACTTC	CASSQSGTGGLRDF
.	TRBV6-5	TRBJ1-5	.	TGTGCCAGCAGTCCGACTTATTATAGCAATCAGCCCCAGCATTTT	CASSPTYYSNQPQHF
.	TRBV9	TRBJ2-1	TRBD2	TGTGCCAGCAGCCCCCGACTAGCGGGCCTCCCTTACAATGAGCAGTTCTTC	CASSPRLAGLPYNEQFF
.	TRBV18	TRBJ1-2	TRBD1	TGTGCCAGCTCACCCCGGACAGGGGGGAACTATGGCTACACCTTC	CASSPRTGGNYGYTF
.	TRBV19	TRBJ2-3	.	TGTGCCAGTAGTATCCTCCCCACAGATACGCAGTATTTT	CASSILPTDTQYF
.	TRBV5-4	TRBJ1-1	.	TGTGCCAGCAGCTTCACACGAGGATCCACTGAAGCTTTCTTT	CASSFTRGSTEAFF
few	TRBV2	TRBJ2-1	TRBD2	TGTGCCAGCAGTGTATCTAGCGGGGGCTACAATGAGCAGTTCTTC	CASSVSSGGYNEQFF
once	TRBV7-9	TRBJ1-5	TRBD1	TGTGCCAGCAGCACCGGACAGGGGGGCAATCAGCCCCAGCATTTT	CASSTGQGGNQPQHF
.	TRBV14	TRBJ1-6	.	TGTGCCAGCAGCCAAGAACAGGGTCGATCACCCCTCCACTTT	CASSQEQGRSPLHF
once	TRBV11-3	TRBJ1-3	.	TGTGCCAGCAGCGAGACGGGAGGAAACACCATATATTTT	CASSETGGNTIYF
.	TRBV19	TRBJ1-5	.	TGTGCCAGTAGCAACCGGGACACCTATCAGCCCCAGCATTTT	CASSNRDTYQPQHF
few	TRBV7-2	TRBJ2-7	.	TGTGCCAGCAGCTTAACTAGATTCTACGAGCAGTACTTC	CASSLTRFYEQYF
.	TRBV7-3	TRBJ2-3	.	TGTGCCAGCAGCTTAACGAATGGAGGGACGCAGTATTTT	CASSLTNGGTQYF
.	TRBV6-2/TRBV6-3	TRBJ2-7	.	TGTGCCAGCAGTTACGAAAAGGGGTTGTGGGGGCGATGCAACTTC	CASSYEKGLWGRCNF
.	TRBV20-1	TRBJ1-1	.	TGCAGTGCCCCCCGAGCTTTCTTT	CSAPRAFF
.	TRBV14	TRBJ2-3	.	TGTGCCAGCAGCCAAGGGGGCAGCACAGATACGCAGTATTTT	CASSQGGSTDTQYF
.	TRBV5-4	TRBJ1-5	TRBD1	TGTGCCAGCAGCGCCCAGACAGGGGATGGCAATCAGCCCCAGCATTTT	CASSAQTGDGNQPQHF
.	TRBV5-1	TRBJ1-1	TRBD1	TGCGCCAGCAGCCCCGGGACAGGGGCTAACACTGAAGCTTTCTTT	CASSPGTGANTEAFF
once	TRBV5-1	TRBJ2-7	.	TGCGCCAGCAGCTTGCAGGGGACCTACGAGCAGTACTTC	CASSLQGTYEQYF
.	TRBV7-9	TRBJ1-4	TRBD1	TGTGCCAGCAGCTTAGGTGGGACAGTCGAAAAACTGTTTTTT	CASSLGGTVEKLFF
.	TRBV6-1	TRBJ1-5	.	TGTGCCAGCAGTGAATTTTCTGGCCCCAGTGGCAATCAGCCCCAGCATTTT	CASSEFSGPSGNQPQHF
.	TRBV6-2/TRBV6-3	TRBJ1-2	TRBD1	TGTGCCAGCAGCATCCGGGACAGGTATGACTACACCTTC	CASSIRDRYDYTF
.	TRBV25-1	TRBJ1-1	TRBD1	TGTGCCAGCAGTGAATCACAGGGGCGAACCGCTGAAGCTTTCTTT	CASSESQGRTAEAFF
once	TRBV9	TRBJ2-2	TRBD1	TGTGCCAGCAGCCCGACAGGGGGCGACACCGGGGAGCTGTTTTTT	CASSPTGGDTGELFF
.	TRBV21-1	TRBJ1-1	.	TGTGCCAGCAGCCGGGACAGGGTGAACACTGAAGCTTTCTTT	CASSRDRVNTEAFF
.	TRBV5-4	TRBJ1-4	TRBD1	TGTGCCAGCAGCGCCGAGACAGGGGCTAAACTGTTTTTT	CASSAETGAKLFF
once	TRBV5-3	TRBJ1-5	TRBD1	TGTGCCAGAAGCAGCACCGGGACAGCCGGTCTTCCCCCTAGTCAGCCCCAGCATTTT	CARSSTGTAGLPPSQPQHF
.	TRBV5-1	TRBJ1-4	.	TGCGCCAGCAGTCCAGGGGCAGCAACTAATGAAAAACTGTTTTTT	CASSPGAATNEKLFF
.	TRBV19	TRBJ1-1	.	TGTGCCAGTAGGCCTGACACGTGGAACACTGAAGCTTTCTTT	CASRPDTWNTEAFF
.	TRBV11-2	TRBJ1-1	.	TGTGCCAGCAGCTGGTTGGCGAACACTGAAGCTTTCTTT	CASSWLANTEAFF
.	TRBV4-1	TRBJ2-3	.	TGCGCCAGCAGCCAAGCCGGGAGCACAGATACGCAGTATTTT	CASSQAGSTDTQYF
.	TRBV4-3	TRBJ1-5	.	TGCGCCAGCAGCCAAGATGACAGAGGCAATCAGCCCCAGCATTTT	CASSQDDRGNQPQHF
.	TRBV7-2	TRBJ1-1	TRBD1	TGTGCCAACCGGACAGGGCGGAGGACTGAAGCTTTCTTT	CANRTGRRTEAFF
.	TRBV7-2	TRBJ1-5	TRBD1	TGTGCCAGCAGCCCACAGACAGGGTACGAGTGGCCCCAGCATTTT	CASSPQTGYEWPQHF
once	TRBV25-1	TRBJ1-1	TRBD1	TGTGCCAGCAGTGAATTTTACCGGGACAGGGAGGGAGCTTTCTTT	CASSEFYRDREGAFF
.	TRBV4-1	TRBJ1-3	TRBD1	TGCGCCAGCAGCCAATCCCGAAGGGACAGGCGAAACACCATATATTTT	CASSQSRRDRRNTIYF